This record concerns one T cell receptor beta chain sequence. No antigen is known for it. One base away there is no much larger clone; base qualities are not given. The Qiagen DNeasy kit was used to extract genomic DNA from unsorted PBMCs and from the negatively selected CD4+ and CD8+ fractions. TCR beta CDR3 regions were subjected to amplification by immunoSEQ multiplex PCR with primers that anneal to V and J segments. A synthetic immune receptor repertoire was used to minimize amplification bias, and any residual bias was removed computationally once sequencing was done. For the original study's pipeline: Custom Python scripts were used to quantify repertoire diversity as the Shannon entropy index. Unsorted, CD4+ and CD8+ repertoires were examined separately, except in combined analyses, for which CD4+ and CD8+ sequences were merged in silico. Clonal expansion was defined as a frequency increase of at least 2-fold after treatment compared with C1D1, and clones undetected at baseline were assigned a pseudocount of 0.5. Singleton clones were defined as clones with 0 or 1 copy at C1D1, and non-singleton clones were defined as clones with 2 or more copies. Clones expanded in unsorted samples were labelled as CD4+, CD8+ or unknown by matching protein sequences in sorted samples from the same patient. Wilcoxon tests on paired samples were used to test diversity changes from C1D1 to C4D1. TCRdb re-hosts the immuneACCESS table, in-frame sequences only. Its copies lack some clones; in the studies checked, an unresolved V gene accounts for under half of them, and the cause for the rest is not known. V and J calls and clone size come straight from that table; D and trimming were deduced from the DNA. The sample table lists 25,000 to 35,000 clones, around 74% of them with a count of one. The ten largest clones capture more than 3% of the sample.

The CDR3 runs 18 amino acids, cysteine and phenylalanine included. The kept DNA is CDR3 alone, 54 bases in frame from the first base. CDR1 is given as MNHEY and CDR2 as SMNVEV, both from the germline V gene (reference sequence). V and J lose 0 bases and 0 bases, and a span of 14 bases separates them. The record originates from a study of PD-1 blockade in classical Hodgkin lymphoma (TCRdb year 2020). About the study as a whole: Nivolumab dosing was 3 mg/kg intravenously every 2 weeks, continuing until either disease progression or unacceptable toxicity. A peripheral blood immune signature of response to PD-1 blockade in classical Hodgkin lymphoma was defined using TCR beta sequencing and CyTOF. General findings and caveats noted by the study authors: CD4+ but not CD8+ TCR diversity rose significantly by C4D1 (p=0.0027 vs p=0.16), most apparent in complete responders (p=0.02). Patients starting nivolumab less than 1 year after ASCT had lower diversity and were excluded from later analyses to avoid confounding by immune reconstitution. Newly diagnosed patients were reported to have lower baseline TCR diversity than healthy donors, and relapsed/refractory patients were reported to have lower baseline TCR diversity still. Baseline diversity similar to that of newly diagnosed patients was observed in trial patients achieving complete response, whereas significantly lower diversity was observed in partial responders and progressors. The study covered only a single clinical trial cohort, and the causes of the repertoire differences, possibly disease activity or prior therapy, were still not defined.

Reading the label with the study, this specimen's time point is: cycle 4 day 1 (C4D1), after 6 weeks of nivolumab. Every trial patient had relapsed following autologous stem cell transplantation, and prior brentuximab vedotin exposure was what differed among cohorts A, B and C. A total of under 70 patients with relapsed/refractory classical Hodgkin lymphoma made up the trial cohort, and each patient's best overall response was complete response, partial response or progressive disease. Trial patients were treated with single-agent nivolumab in the multi-cohort phase II CheckMate 205 trial. An independent review committee assessed best overall response by applying the 2007 International Working Group response criteria. Trial PBMCs were collected just before the start of nivolumab (C1D1) and during therapy at cycle 2 day 1 and cycle 4 day 1. Peripheral blood was collected in 8 mL Vacutainer Cell Preparation Tubes, from which PBMCs were isolated by centrifugation and then cryopreserved.

Sequences were derived from peripheral blood mononuclear cells (PBMCs), sampled before the fourth cycle of nivolumab. The chain employs TRBV27 and TRBJ2-2; TRBD1 is a possible D gene, resting on 5 matching bases. The source of this sequence is a human donor with classical Hodgkin lymphoma. The DNA sequence is TGTGCCAGCAGTTTATCGATGGGGCAGGCCGCGAACACCGGGGAGCTGTTTTTT. This gives the protein CASSLSMGQAANTGELFF.